A selection of T cell receptor beta chains follows, all from one sample in a study of cytomegalovirus exposure and HLA in healthy donors. The repertoire was sequenced with immunoSEQ multiplex PCR; TCRdb's copy has only in-frame clones and lacks some. The sample carries about 160,000 clones, approximately 89% recorded once. The specimen sequenced was PBMCs. These receptors came from a man between 18 and 35 years old in good health and CMV-seropositive. The CDR3 runs from the conserved cysteine through the conserved F or W. A D gene is named only where the DNA matches it firmly. For some rows the clone size is stated as once, few or many, or as a class when expanded; others skip it.

abundance	j_gene	v_gene	d_gene	CDR3nt	CDR3aa
.	TRBJ2-6	TRBV5-4	TRBD2	TGTGCCAGCAGCCCCGGGACTAGCAACTCTGGGGCCAACGTCCTGACTTTC	CASSPGTSNSGANVLTF
.	TRBJ2-7	TRBV2	TRBD2	TGTGCCAGCAGTGAGCTAGCGGGAGGGCCCCACGAGCAGTACTTC	CASSELAGGPHEQYF
few	TRBJ2-2	TRBV4-2	TRBD1	TGTGCCAGCAGCCAAGTGGGGAGTGGGACAGGGGGCACCGGGGAGCTGTTTTTT	CASSQVGSGTGGTGELFF
.	TRBJ2-1	TRBV7-9	.	TGTGCCAGCAGCTTAGCCCTCAACATCAATGAGCAGTTCTTC	CASSLALNINEQFF
.	TRBJ1-1	TRBV6-1	.	TGTGCCAGCAGTGACAAAATGAACACTGAAGCTTTCTTT	CASSDKMNTEAFF
.	TRBJ2-5	TRBV19	.	TGTGCCAGTAGTAGGTCGGGTTTAGAGACCCAGTACTTC	CASSRSGLETQYF
.	TRBJ2-5	TRBV29-1	.	TGCAGCGTTGAACCGGGACAAGAGACCCAGTACTTC	CSVEPGQETQYF
.	TRBJ1-2	TRBV6-5	.	TGTGCCAGCAGTTACTCGAAGCGGGGGTACTATGGCTACACCTTC	CASSYSKRGYYGYTF
.	TRBJ2-3	TRBV29-1	.	TGCAGCGTGATCCTAGCGTTCACAGATACGCAGTATTTT	CSVILAFTDTQYF
.	TRBJ2-1	TRBV13	.	TGTGCCAGCAGGGCGGGGAGGGGGATCGGCAATGAGCAGTTCTTC	CASRAGRGIGNEQFF
.	TRBJ1-1	TRBV15	.	TGTGCCACCAGCAGAGATCGGGGGGATGAAGCTTTCTTT	CATSRDRGDEAFF
few	TRBJ2-7	TRBV7-9	.	TGTGCCAGCAGCTTTGACAGGAGCTCCTACGAGCAGTACTTC	CASSFDRSSYEQYF
.	TRBJ2-2	TRBV10-3	TRBD1	TGTGCCATCAGTGAGACAGGGGGCGCAACCGGGGAGCTGTTTTTT	CAISETGGATGELFF
once	TRBJ1-1	TRBV28	.	TGTGCCAGCAGTTTCCGCAGGGCCGGGAGTGAAGCTTTCTTT	CASSFRRAGSEAFF
.	TRBJ2-1	TRBV11-2	TRBD1	TGTGCCAGCAGCTTCATTCGGGACAGGGCCCATGAGCAGTTCTTC	CASSFIRDRAHEQFF
once	TRBJ2-1	TRBV6-5	.	TGTGCCAGCAGTTATATCGGGAAAGGGTCCTACAATGAGCAGTTCTTC	CASSYIGKGSYNEQFF
.	TRBJ1-2	TRBV29-1	.	TGCAGCGTTGGCCAGGATGGCAACTATGGCTACACCTTC	CSVGQDGNYGYTF
.	TRBJ2-2	TRBV5-1	.	TGCGCCAGCAGTTTAGCCCCCAGGGTAACGAACACCGGGGAGCTGTTTTTT	CASSLAPRVTNTGELFF
.	TRBJ2-7	TRBV5-1	.	TGCGCCAGCAGGTTCAGGTTGGGCGAGCAGTACTTC	CASRFRLGEQYF
.	TRBJ2-7	TRBV29-1	TRBD1	TGCAGCGTTGAAGACCACAGGGGGCGTGAGTACGAGCAGTACTTC	CSVEDHRGREYEQYF
.	TRBJ2-7	TRBV28	.	TGTGCCATAACAGGGGGGGCTTCCTACGAGCAGTACTTC	CAITGGASYEQYF
.	TRBJ2-7	TRBV5-1	TRBD2	TGCGCCAGCAGCCCGGGGACTAGCGGGACGCACGAGCAGTACTTC	CASSPGTSGTHEQYF
.	TRBJ2-7	TRBV28	.	TGTGCCAGCAGTTTGTCACAGGGGGTAGCGGGCGTCTACGAGCAGTACTTC	CASSLSQGVAGVYEQYF
.	TRBJ1-4	TRBV28	.	TGTGCCAGCAGTCCAGGGGATAAAACTAATGAAAAACTGTTTTTT	CASSPGDKTNEKLFF
.	TRBJ2-2	TRBV5-1	TRBD1	TGCGCCAGTGACAGGGGGAACACCGGGGAGCTGTTTTTT	CASDRGNTGELFF
.	TRBJ2-3	TRBV29-1	.	TGCAGCGCAGTTGGAGCCCGAGGAGGCACAGATACGCAGTATTTT	CSAVGARGGTDTQYF
.	TRBJ1-5	TRBV30	.	TGTGCCTGGAGTGCCGGACAGTCCGTTAGCAATCAGCCCCAGCATTTT	CAWSAGQSVSNQPQHF
.	TRBJ2-2	TRBV4-1	TRBD1	TGCGCCAGCAGCCTTCCCCGGGACAGGGTTCACGGGGAGCTGTTTTTT	CASSLPRDRVHGELFF
.	TRBJ2-3	TRBV11-3	TRBD2	TGTGCCAGCAGCTCGGGACTAGCGGGCTGGGCAGATACGCAGTATTTT	CASSSGLAGWADTQYF
few	TRBJ1-2	TRBV6-1	.	TGTGCCAGCAGCTTAGATGGCTACACCTTC	CASSLDGYTF
once	TRBJ2-2	TRBV7-9	.	TGTGCCAGCAGCCGATCTCTCAGGGGCTCGGGGGAGCTGTTTTTT	CASSRSLRGSGELFF
.	TRBJ2-7	TRBV28	TRBD1	TGTGCCAGCAGAGCGACCGGGACAGGGAGCTCCTACGAGCAGTACTTC	CASRATGTGSSYEQYF
.	TRBJ2-3	TRBV7-6	.	TGTGCCAGCAGCCCCGGGGTCGGTAGAGACACAGATACGCAGTATTTT	CASSPGVGRDTDTQYF
.	TRBJ2-1	TRBV28	.	TGTGCCAGCACCCCGGAAAGGCAGGGCTCCTACAATGAGCAGTTCTTC	CASTPERQGSYNEQFF
.	TRBJ2-1	TRBV2	TRBD2	TGTGCCAGCAAGTTTTCTCTAGCGGGAGACCATGAGCAGTTCTTC	CASKFSLAGDHEQFF
.	TRBJ1-2	TRBV27	TRBD1	TGTGCCAGCAGTAGACCAGGGGGCTCTTTCTATGGCTACACCTTC	CASSRPGGSFYGYTF
once	TRBJ1-5	TRBV5-1	TRBD1	TGCGCCAGCAGCATGGGACAGGGAGATAATCAGCCCCAGCATTTT	CASSMGQGDNQPQHF
.	TRBJ2-1	TRBV7-9	.	TGTGCCAGCAGCCCCGTCCTACTCAATGAGCAGTTCTTC	CASSPVLLNEQFF
few	TRBJ2-7	TRBV9	TRBD1	TGTGCCAGCAGCGTTATTCCGGGACAGGGCTACGAGCAGTACTTC	CASSVIPGQGYEQYF
few	TRBJ1-4	TRBV21-1	.	TGTGCCAGCACCAGACAGGGGCCTAATGAAAAACTGTTTTTT	CASTRQGPNEKLFF
.	TRBJ2-3	TRBV5-4	.	TGTGCCAGCAGCTTCCAGGGAAAAAGCACAGATACGCAGTATTTT	CASSFQGKSTDTQYF
.	TRBJ2-6	TRBV28	.	TGTGCCAGCAAGGAGACAGGATCCTCTGGGGCCAACGTCCTGACTTTC	CASKETGSSGANVLTF
.	TRBJ1-5	TRBV28	.	TGTGCCAGCAGTTGGGGAGTAGATCAGCCCCAGCATTTT	CASSWGVDQPQHF
.	TRBJ2-7	TRBV2	.	TGTGCCAGCAGTCTGAATAGCGGCTCCTACGAGCAGTACTTC	CASSLNSGSYEQYF
few	TRBJ1-4	TRBV7-9	.	TGTGCCAGCAGCTCCTCGGCAGGGCGAGAAAAACTGTTTTTT	CASSSSAGREKLFF
.	TRBJ2-7	TRBV6-4	.	TGTGCCGCCCCCGCGGCCAACGTCGAGTACGAGCAGTACTTC	CAAPAANVEYEQYF
.	TRBJ2-1	TRBV7-3	.	TGTGCCAGCAGCCCCCCCTCGCGCCACAATGAGCAGTTCTTC	CASSPPSRHNEQFF
.	TRBJ1-5	TRBV7-9	.	TGTGCCAGCAGCTTAGGAACAGGGATGGATCAGCCCCAGCATTTT	CASSLGTGMDQPQHF
.	TRBJ2-1	TRBV19	.	TGTGCCAGTACCCTAGGGGCGCCCCGCAATGAGCAGTTCTTC	CASTLGAPRNEQFF
.	TRBJ2-1	TRBV4-1	TRBD2	TGCGCCAGCAGCCAAGGGCCTAGCGGGAGGGGGGAGCAGTTCTTC	CASSQGPSGRGEQFF
.	TRBJ2-3	TRBV5-4	TRBD2	TGTGCCAGCAGCTCTAAGCGGGGAACAGATACGCAGTATTTT	CASSSKRGTDTQYF
.	TRBJ2-5	TRBV9	TRBD2	TGTGCCAGCAGCGTAGCAGTAGCGGGGAAAGAGACCCAGTACTTC	CASSVAVAGKETQYF